The rows below give T cell receptor beta chains drawn from one sample of a study of blood T cell repertoires in COVID-19. The data were produced by immunoSEQ multiplex PCR, yet TCRdb's version contains in-frame clones alone and is incomplete. The sample lists 84,000 or so clones; approximately 80% were seen once. Sequenced input: peripheral blood. The receptors shown here come from a woman of 80 years or more with acute or convalescent COVID-19. Both conserved end residues are part of each CDR3. D genes are given only for firm matches. For some rows the clone size is stated as once, few or many, or as a class when expanded; others skip it.

d_gene	abundance	v_gene	j_gene	CDR3nt	CDR3aa
.	.	TRBV7-9	TRBJ2-1	TGTGCCAGCTTCAGGGGCGGGGGACTCAATGAGCAGTTCTTC	CASFRGGGLNEQFF
TRBD1	.	TRBV7-9	TRBJ1-5	TGTGCCAGCAGCTCCGGGACAGGGCGTGGTCAGCCCCAGCATTTT	CASSSGTGRGQPQHF
.	.	TRBV28	TRBJ1-1	TGTGCCAGCAGACAAGGCGGGGGTAACACTGAAGCTTTCTTT	CASRQGGGNTEAFF
TRBD1	few	TRBV6-5	TRBJ1-3	TGTGCCAGCAGTTCGGGGGACAGCCTTGGAAACACCATATATTTT	CASSSGDSLGNTIYF
.	.	TRBV6-2/TRBV6-3	TRBJ2-1	TGTGCCAGCAGTTACGGGGCCGCCCGGGACAATGAGCAGTTCTTC	CASSYGAARDNEQFF
TRBD1	.	TRBV6-5	TRBJ1-5	TGTGCCAGCAGATCCGGGACAGGCTCGATGCCCCAGCATTTT	CASRSGTGSMPQHF
.	.	TRBV6-5	TRBJ2-7	TGTGCCAGCAGTCAGACGTCCCCAGGGGAGTACGAGCAGTACTTC	CASSQTSPGEYEQYF
TRBD1	.	TRBV19	TRBJ1-1	TGTGCCAGTAGTTTTAGGACAGGGGTGAACACTGAAGCTTTCTTT	CASSFRTGVNTEAFF
TRBD1	.	TRBV6-2/TRBV6-3	TRBJ1-5	TGTGCCAGCAGTTCCGGGACAGGGGGTAGATGGAATCAGCCCCAGCATTTT	CASSSGTGGRWNQPQHF
TRBD2	.	TRBV6-5	TRBJ2-7	TGTGCCAGCAGTTACCCGGGACTAGCGGGGTACGAGCAGTACTTC	CASSYPGLAGYEQYF
TRBD1	few	TRBV2	TRBJ1-2	TGTGCCAGCAGTCCCGGACAGGAAGGCAATGGCTACACCTTC	CASSPGQEGNGYTF
.	.	TRBV11-3	TRBJ1-1	TGTGCCAGCAGCCGAGGAGGGGTGGAAGCTTTCTTT	CASSRGGVEAFF
.	.	TRBV2	TRBJ1-2	TGTGCCAGCAGTGCACGTGGGCTGGCCTATGGCTACACCTTC	CASSARGLAYGYTF
.	few	TRBV11-3	TRBJ2-7	TGTGCCAGCAGCTCTCATGCGGAGGGCCCCTACGAGCAGTACTTC	CASSSHAEGPYEQYF
.	.	TRBV10-1	TRBJ2-1	TGCGCCAGCAGTGACGGAGGCCCGCCGAGGGATGAGCAGTTCTTC	CASSDGGPPRDEQFF
.	.	TRBV4-3	TRBJ1-4	TGCGCCAGCAGCCAAGATGCGTCAGGCCACGCTAATGAAAAACTGTTTTTT	CASSQDASGHANEKLFF